The text below deals with one T cell receptor beta chain. These data come from a study of cytotoxic CD8 clonotypes in ibrutinib-treated CLL. In the study overall: Samples yielded averages of 200,000 to 300,000 productive templates and approximately 86,000 productive rearrangements.

V lost 10 bases and J lost 3, with 16 bases in between. The germline V gene has CDR1 SGHVS and CDR2 FNYEAQ. The CDR3 runs 14 residues. Profiling relied on immunoSEQ multiplex PCR, and the TCRdb table lists in-frame clones only, not all of them. The sample records about 39,000 clones, about 70% being singletons. This chain connects TRBV7-6 to TRBJ2-1, with D tentatively TRBD1 or TRBD2 (5 bases each). The receptor was isolated from a human donor with chronic lymphocytic leukemia. Sequenced here: PBMCs, sampled at disease progression, from a patient treated with ibrutinib. The CDR3 coding sequence is TGTGCCACAAAAGCGGACACTGACTACAATGAGCAGTTCTTC. It translates to CATKADTDYNEQFF.